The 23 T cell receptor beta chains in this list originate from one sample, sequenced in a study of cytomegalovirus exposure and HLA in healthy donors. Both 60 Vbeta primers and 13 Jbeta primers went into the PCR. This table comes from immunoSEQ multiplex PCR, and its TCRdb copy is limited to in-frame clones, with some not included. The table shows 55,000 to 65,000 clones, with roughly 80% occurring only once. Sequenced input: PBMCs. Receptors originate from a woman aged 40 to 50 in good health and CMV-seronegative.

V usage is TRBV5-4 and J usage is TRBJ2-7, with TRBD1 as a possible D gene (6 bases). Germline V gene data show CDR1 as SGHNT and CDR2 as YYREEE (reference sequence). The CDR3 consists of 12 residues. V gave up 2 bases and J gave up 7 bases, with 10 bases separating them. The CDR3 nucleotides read TGTGCCAGCAGCTTAGCACAGGGTGAGCAGTACTTC. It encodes CASSLAQGEQYF.

The CDR3 reads CASRAGTSGTEQFF. The DNA of the CDR3 is TGTGCCAGCAGGGCCGGGACTAGCGGGACTGAGCAGTTCTTC. The chain links TRBV11-3 to TRBJ2-1; the match to TRBD2 covers 13 bases. CDR1 is SGHNT, CDR2 YENEEA, per germline. The CDR3 totals 14 residues. The V and J ends lost 6 bases and 9 bases, in that order; junction bases with no gene match: 5.

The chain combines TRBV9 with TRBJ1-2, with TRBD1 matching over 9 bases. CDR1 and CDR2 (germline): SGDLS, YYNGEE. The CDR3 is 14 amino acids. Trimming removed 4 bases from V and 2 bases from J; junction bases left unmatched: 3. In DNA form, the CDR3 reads TGTGCCAGCAGCCCCGGACAGGGGAACTATGGCTACACCTTC. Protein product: CASSPGQGNYGYTF.

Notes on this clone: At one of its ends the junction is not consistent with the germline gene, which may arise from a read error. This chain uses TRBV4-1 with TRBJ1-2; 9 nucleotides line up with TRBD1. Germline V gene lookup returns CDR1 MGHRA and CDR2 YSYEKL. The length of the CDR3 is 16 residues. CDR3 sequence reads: CASSRKNRGLFYGHTF. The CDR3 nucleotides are TGCGCCAGCAGCCGAAAAAACAGGGGGCTCTTTTATGGCCACACCTTC.

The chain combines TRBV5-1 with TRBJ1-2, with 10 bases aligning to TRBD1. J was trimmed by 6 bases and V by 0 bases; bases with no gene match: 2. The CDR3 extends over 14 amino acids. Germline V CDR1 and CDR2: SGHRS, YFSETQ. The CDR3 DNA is TGCGCCAGCAGCTTGGATGGGACAGGGGATGGCTACACCTTC. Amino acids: CASSLDGTGDGYTF. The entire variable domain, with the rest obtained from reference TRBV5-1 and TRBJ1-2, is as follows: KAGVTQTPRYLIKTRGQQVTLSCSPISGHRSVSWYQQTPGQGLQFLFEYFSETQRNKGNFPGRFSGRQFSNSRSEMNVSTLELGDSALYLCASSLDGTGDGYTFGSGTRLTVV.

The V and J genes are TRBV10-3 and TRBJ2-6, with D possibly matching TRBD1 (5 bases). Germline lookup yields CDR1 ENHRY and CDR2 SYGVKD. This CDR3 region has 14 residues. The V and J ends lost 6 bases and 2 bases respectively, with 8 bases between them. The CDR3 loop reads CAIRAGTGANVLTF. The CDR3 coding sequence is TGTGCCATCAGGGCAGGGACTGGGGCCAACGTCCTGACTTTC.

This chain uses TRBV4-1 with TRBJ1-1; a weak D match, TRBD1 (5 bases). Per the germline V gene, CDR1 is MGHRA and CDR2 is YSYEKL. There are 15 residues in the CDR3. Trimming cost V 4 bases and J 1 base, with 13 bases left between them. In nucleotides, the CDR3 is TGCGCCAGCAGCCCCGTCGGGGGGGAGAACACTGAAGCTTTCTTT. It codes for CASSPVGGENTEAFF.

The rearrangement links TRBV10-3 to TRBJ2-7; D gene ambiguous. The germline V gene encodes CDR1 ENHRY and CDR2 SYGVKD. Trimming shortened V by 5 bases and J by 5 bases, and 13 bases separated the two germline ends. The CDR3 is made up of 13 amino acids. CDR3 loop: CAISTSLEHEQYF. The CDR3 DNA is TGTGCCATCAGTACCAGTTTGGAGCACGAGCAGTACTTC.

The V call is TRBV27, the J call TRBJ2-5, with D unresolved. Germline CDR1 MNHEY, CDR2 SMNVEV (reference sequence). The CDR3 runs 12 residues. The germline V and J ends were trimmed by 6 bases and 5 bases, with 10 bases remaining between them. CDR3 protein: CASRNRWETQYF. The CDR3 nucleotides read TGTGCCAGCAGAAATCGGTGGGAGACCCAGTACTTC.

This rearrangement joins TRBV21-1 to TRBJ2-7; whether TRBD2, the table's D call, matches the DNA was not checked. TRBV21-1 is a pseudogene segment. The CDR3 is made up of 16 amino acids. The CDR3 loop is CASNRRLAANSYEQYF. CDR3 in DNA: TGTGCCAGCAACAGAAGACTAGCGGCTAACTCCTACGAGCAGTACTTC.

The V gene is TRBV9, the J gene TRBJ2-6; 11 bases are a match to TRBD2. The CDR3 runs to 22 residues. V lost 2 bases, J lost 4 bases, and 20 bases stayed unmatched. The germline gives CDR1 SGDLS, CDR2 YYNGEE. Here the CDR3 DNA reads TGTGCCAGCAGCGTTCTACTAGCGGGGGACCACTTGGACCGCATCGGGGCCAACGTCCTGACTTTC. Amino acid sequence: CASSVLLAGDHLDRIGANVLTF.

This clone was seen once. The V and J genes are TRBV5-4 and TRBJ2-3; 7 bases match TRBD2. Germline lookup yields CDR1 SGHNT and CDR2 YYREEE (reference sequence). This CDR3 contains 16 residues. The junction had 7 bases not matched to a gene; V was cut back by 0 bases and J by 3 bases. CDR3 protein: CASSLGVAGATDTQYF. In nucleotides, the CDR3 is TGTGCCAGCAGCTTGGGTGTCGCGGGAGCGACAGATACGCAGTATTTT.

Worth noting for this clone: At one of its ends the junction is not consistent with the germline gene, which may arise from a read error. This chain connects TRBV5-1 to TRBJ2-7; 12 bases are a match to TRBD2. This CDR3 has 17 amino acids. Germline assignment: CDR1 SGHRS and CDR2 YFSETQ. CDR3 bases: TGCACCAGCAGCTGGTTCACTAGCGGGAGGCCCATTTACGAGCAGTACTTC. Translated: CTSSWFTSGRPIYEQYF.

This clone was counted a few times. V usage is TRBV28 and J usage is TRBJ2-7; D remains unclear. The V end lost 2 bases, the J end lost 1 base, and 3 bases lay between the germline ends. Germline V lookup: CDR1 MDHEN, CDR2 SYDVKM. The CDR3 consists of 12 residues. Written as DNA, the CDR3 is TGTGCCAGCAGTTTACCGTCCTACGAGCAGTACTTC. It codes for CASSLPSYEQYF. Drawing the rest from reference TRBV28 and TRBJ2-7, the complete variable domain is DVKVTQSSRYLVKRTGEKVFLECVQDMDHENMFWYRQDPGLGLRLIYFSYDVKMKEKGDIPEGYSVSREKKERFSLILESASTNQTSMYLCASSLPSYEQYFGPGTRLTVT.

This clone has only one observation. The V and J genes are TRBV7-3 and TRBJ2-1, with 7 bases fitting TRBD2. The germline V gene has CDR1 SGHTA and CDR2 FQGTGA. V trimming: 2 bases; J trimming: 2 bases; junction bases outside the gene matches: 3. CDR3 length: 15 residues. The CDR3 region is CASSLGEGPYNEQFF. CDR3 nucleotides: TGTGCCAGCAGCTTAGGGGAGGGCCCCTACAATGAGCAGTTCTTC.

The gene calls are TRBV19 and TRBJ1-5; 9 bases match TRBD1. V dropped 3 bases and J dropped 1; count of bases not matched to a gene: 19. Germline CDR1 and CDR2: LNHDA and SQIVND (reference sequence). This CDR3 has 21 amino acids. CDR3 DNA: TGTGCCAGTAGTATTACCCTGGGGGACAGGGAAATCTTACCGAGCAATCAGCCCCAGCATTTT. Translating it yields CASSITLGDREILPSNQPQHF.

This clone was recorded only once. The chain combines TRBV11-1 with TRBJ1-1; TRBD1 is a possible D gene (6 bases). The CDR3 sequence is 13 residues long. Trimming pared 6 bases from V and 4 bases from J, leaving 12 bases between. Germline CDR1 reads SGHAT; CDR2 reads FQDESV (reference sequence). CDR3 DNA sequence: TGTGCCAGCAGGTTGATAGGGGGCACTGAAGCTTTCTTT. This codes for CASRLIGGTEAFF.

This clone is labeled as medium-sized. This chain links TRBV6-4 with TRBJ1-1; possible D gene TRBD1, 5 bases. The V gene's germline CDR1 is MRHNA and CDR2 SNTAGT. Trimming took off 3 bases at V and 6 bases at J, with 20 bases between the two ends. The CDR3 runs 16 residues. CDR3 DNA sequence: TGTGCCAGCAGTGAAAGGGGAGGTTCCCCCGGGGCTGAAGCTTTCTTT. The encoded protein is CASSERGGSPGAEAFF.

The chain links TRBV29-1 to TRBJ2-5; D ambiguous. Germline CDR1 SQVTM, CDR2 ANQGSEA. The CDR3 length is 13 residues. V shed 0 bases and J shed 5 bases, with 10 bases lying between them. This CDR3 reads CSVEDGLGETQYF. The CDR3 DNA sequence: TGCAGCGTTGAAGACGGCCTCGGGGAGACCCAGTACTTC.

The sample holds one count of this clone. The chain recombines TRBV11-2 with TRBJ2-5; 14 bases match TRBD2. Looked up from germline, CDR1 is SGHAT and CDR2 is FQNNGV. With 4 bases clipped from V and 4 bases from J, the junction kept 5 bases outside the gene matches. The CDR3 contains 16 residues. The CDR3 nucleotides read TGTGCCAGCAGCTCTCAGACTAGCGGGAGGGTAGAGACCCAGTACTTC. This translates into CASSSQTSGRVETQYF. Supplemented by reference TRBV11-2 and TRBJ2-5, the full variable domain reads EAGVAQSPRYKIIEKRQSVAFWCNPISGHATLYWYQQILGQGPKLLIQFQNNGVVDDSQLPKDRFSAERLKGVDSTLKIQPAKLEDSAVYLCASSSQTSGRVETQYFGPGTRLLVL.

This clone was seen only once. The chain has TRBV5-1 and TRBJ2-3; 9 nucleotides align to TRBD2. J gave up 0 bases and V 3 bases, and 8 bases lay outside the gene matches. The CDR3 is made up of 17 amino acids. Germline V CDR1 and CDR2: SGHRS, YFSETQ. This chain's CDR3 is CASSWGSGGKSTDTQYF. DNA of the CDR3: TGCGCCAGCAGCTGGGGGAGCGGGGGGAAGAGCACAGATACGCAGTATTTT.

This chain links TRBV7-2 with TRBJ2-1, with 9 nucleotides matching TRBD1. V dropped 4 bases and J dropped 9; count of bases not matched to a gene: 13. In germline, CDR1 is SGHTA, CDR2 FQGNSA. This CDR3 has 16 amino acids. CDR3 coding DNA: TGTGCCAGCAGCTCCCCCGGGACAGGGTTCACAGGTGAGCAGTTCTTC. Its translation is CASSSPGTGFTGEQFF.

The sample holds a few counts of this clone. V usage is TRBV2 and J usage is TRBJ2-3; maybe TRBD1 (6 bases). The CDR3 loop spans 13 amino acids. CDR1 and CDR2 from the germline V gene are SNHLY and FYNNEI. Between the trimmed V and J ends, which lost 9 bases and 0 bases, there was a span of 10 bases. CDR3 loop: CARDSQSTDTQYF. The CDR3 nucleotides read TGTGCCAGGGACAGTCAGAGCACAGATACGCAGTATTTT.